Each of the 8 T cell receptor beta chains below was sequenced from the same sample in a study of Tregs in tolerant kidney transplant recipients. Only in-frame clones appear in the TCRdb table, and some are missing; sequencing was by immunoSEQ multiplex PCR. The sample is made up of about 48,000 clones, and the top ten hold about 0.83% of it. This material consisted of CD4+ T cells from blood, taken before the transplant. Receptors originate from a human donor who received a combined kidney and bone marrow transplant.

As concerns this clone: Read data end 3 residues before the CDR3 end; the end is taken from the germline J gene. This chain connects TRBV20-1 to TRBJ2-3, with 10 bases matching TRBD2. In germline, CDR1 is DFQATT, CDR2 SNEGSKA (reference sequence). V was clipped by 2 bases and J by 5 bases; unmatched bases: 10. The CDR3 covers 16 residues. The CDR3 loop reads CSARLAGDVRLDTQYF. The covered CDR3 bases are TGCAGTGCTAGACTAGCGGGAGACGTCCGATTAGATACG.

Concerning this clone: The read halts 3 residues ahead of the CDR3 end, with the missing end drawn from the germline J gene. The gene calls are TRBV14 and TRBJ1-2; the match to TRBD1 covers 9 bases. Germline V CDR1 and CDR2: SGHDN, FVKESK. The CDR3 is made up of 13 amino acids. CDR3 region: CASSPWDRDGYTF. CDR3 bases read: TGTGCCAGCAGCCCCTGGGACAGGGACGGC. Combining the CDR3 with reference TRBV14 and TRBJ1-2 gives the whole variable domain EAGVTQFPSHSVIEKGQTVTLRCDPISGHDNLYWYRRVMGKEIKFLLHFVKESKQDESGMPNNRFLAERTGGTYSTLKVQPAELEDSGVYFCASSPWDRDGYTFGSGTRLTVV.

A note on this clone: The read gets to within 3 residues of the CDR3 end, and the germline J gene fills in the rest. The chain links TRBV20-1 to TRBJ2-6; perhaps TRBD1 as D (6 bases). Trimming left V 2 bases short and J 1 base short, with 18 bases between. The CDR3 extends over 18 amino acids. Germline CDR1 DFQATT, CDR2 SNEGSKA (reference sequence). The CDR3 sequence: CSARNLETGSSGANVLTF. CDR3 DNA, as far as it was read: TGCAGTGCTAGAAACTTAGAGACAGGTTCTTCTGGGGCCAACGTC.

A note on this clone: The CDR3 extends 3 residues past the end of the read, so its final part is completed from the germline J gene. The V and J genes are TRBV7-2 and TRBJ1-2, with D perhaps TRBD1 (5 bases). There are 12 residues in the CDR3. Germline V gene sequence: CDR1 SGHTA, CDR2 FQGNSA. The V end was cut by 1 base, the J end by 6 bases, with 6 bases between. The CDR3 spells CASSLGGDGYTF. CDR3 bases read: TGTGCCAGCAGCTTAGGGGGCGATGGC.

As for this clone: Read coverage stops 3 residues before the CDR3 terminus; the germline J gene supplies the remainder. The rearrangement links TRBV7-2 to TRBJ2-7; 9 nucleotides align to TRBD2. This CDR3 comprises 16 residues. Per germline, CDR1 SGHTA and CDR2 FQGNSA. Unmatched junction bases numbered 3, after V lost 0 bases and J lost 0 bases. Here the CDR3 reads CASSLASSGSSYEQYF. The CDR3 DNA, read in part, is TGTGCCAGCAGCTTAGCGAGTAGCGGGAGCTCCTACGAG.

Points on this clone: The read halts 3 residues ahead of the CDR3 end, with the missing end drawn from the germline J gene. The J gene is TRBJ1-5, the V gene TRBV19; perhaps TRBD1 as D (5 bases). Trimming took off 8 bases at V and 0 bases at J, with 17 bases between the two ends. This CDR3 is built from 16 residues. Germline V gives CDR1 LNHDA, CDR2 SQIVND (reference sequence). CDR3 bases read: TGTGCCAGTCGGGGGATGGGTCGGGATAGCAATCAGCCC. As protein: CASRGMGRDSNQP. The complete CDR3 protein is CASRGMGRDSNQPQHF. The variable domain in full, with the rest retrieved from reference TRBV19 and TRBJ1-5, is DGGITQSPKYLFRKEGQNVTLSCEQNLNHDAMYWYRQDPGQGLRLIYYSQIVNDFQKGDIAEGYSVSREKKESFPLTVTSAQKNPTAFYLCASRGMGRDSNQPQHFGDGTRLSIL.

CDR3 region: CASSFAQASSYEQYF. The CDR3 bases that were read are TGTGCCAGCAGCTTCGCGCAGGCCAGCTCCTACGAG. This chain uses TRBV7-6 with TRBJ2-7; D is undetermined. The read terminates 3 residues before the CDR3 end, so the remaining end is supplied by the germline J gene. Trimming took off 3 bases at V and 0 bases at J, with 12 bases between the two ends. The CDR3 runs 15 residues. CDR1 and CDR2 from the germline V gene are SGHVS and FNYEAQ.

Details on this clone: The CDR3 goes on 3 residues after the read ends, and that part is filled in from the germline J gene. This rearrangement joins TRBV2 to TRBJ2-1, with 11 bases fitting TRBD2. The CDR3 length is 19 residues. Germline V gives CDR1 SNHLY, CDR2 FYNNEI. Trimming took 6 bases from V and 7 from J; bases not matched to a gene: 20. The CDR3 region is CASSRTLLLLAGGGNEQFF. CDR3 DNA, as far as it was read: TGTGCCAGCAGCCGAACCCTTCTACTCCTAGCGGGGGGTGGTAATGAG. Full variable domain (outside the CDR3, taken from reference TRBV2 and TRBJ2-1): EPEVTQTPSHQVTQMGQEVILRCVPISNHLYFYWYRQILGQKVEFLVSFYNNEISEKSEIFDDQFSVERPDGSNFTLKIRSTKLEDSAMYFCASSRTLLLLAGGGNEQFFGPGTRLTVL.